Given below is one T cell receptor beta chain in context. Its target is not known. The CDR3 is made up of 12 amino acids. With 5 bases removed from V and 10 bases from J, the gap between germline ends came to 14 bases. Per the germline V gene, CDR1 is SGHTA and CDR2 is FQGNSA. This sample stems from a study of blood T cells in healthy people across ages. Whole-study findings and limits: Unknown donor CMV status possibly confounded expanded clonotype changes. More naive CD4+ cells and higher diversity were found in long-lived than in aged donors.

A sample-barcoded 5' primer and a J-beta primer mix were used in a second PCR of about 7 to 11 cycles. Every cDNA molecule bore a tag from a template-switch adaptor containing 12 random nucleotides. MiXCR, run by TCRdb on the 5' RACE reads, gives a single entry per CDR3 protein. The profile shows just under 750,000 distinct CDR3 sequences, about 20% of them singletons. Sequencing input: blood. The rearrangement uses TRBV7-2 and TRBJ1-2; the D gene is possibly TRBD1 (5 bases). The sequence derives from a man between 65 and 79 years old in good health. The CDR3 protein is CASSKLTDVYTF. DNA of the CDR3: TGTGCCAGCAGCAAGCTGACAGACGTCTACACCTTC.